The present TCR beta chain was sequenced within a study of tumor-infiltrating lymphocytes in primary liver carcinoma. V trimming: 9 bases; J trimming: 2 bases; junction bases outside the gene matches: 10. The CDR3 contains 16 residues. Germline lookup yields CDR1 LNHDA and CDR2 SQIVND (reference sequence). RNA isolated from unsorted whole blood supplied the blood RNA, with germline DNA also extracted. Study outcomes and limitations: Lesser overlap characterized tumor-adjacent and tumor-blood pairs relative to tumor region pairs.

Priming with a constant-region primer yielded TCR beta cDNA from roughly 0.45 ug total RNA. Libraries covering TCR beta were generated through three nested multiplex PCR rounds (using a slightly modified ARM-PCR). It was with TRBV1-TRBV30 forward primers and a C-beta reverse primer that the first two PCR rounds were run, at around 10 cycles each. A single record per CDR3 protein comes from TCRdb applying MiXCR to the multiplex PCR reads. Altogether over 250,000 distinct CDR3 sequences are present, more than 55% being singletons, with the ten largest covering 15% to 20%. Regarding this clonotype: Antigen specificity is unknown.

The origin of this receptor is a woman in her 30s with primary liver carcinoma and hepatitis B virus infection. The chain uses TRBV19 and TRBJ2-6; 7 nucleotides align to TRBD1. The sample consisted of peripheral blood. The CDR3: CASRDRASPGANVLTF. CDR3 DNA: TGTGCCAGCCGAGACAGGGCTTCTCCTGGGGCCAACGTCCTGACTTTC.